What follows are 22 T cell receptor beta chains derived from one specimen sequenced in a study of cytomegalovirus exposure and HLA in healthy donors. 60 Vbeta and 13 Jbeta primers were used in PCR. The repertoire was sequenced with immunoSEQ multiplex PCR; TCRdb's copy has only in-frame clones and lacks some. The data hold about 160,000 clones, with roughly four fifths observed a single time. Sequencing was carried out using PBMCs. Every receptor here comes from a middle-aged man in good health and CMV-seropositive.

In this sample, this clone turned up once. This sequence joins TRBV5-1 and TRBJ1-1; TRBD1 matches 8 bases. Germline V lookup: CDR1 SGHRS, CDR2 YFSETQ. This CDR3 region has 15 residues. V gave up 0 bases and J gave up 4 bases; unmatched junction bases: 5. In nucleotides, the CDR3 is TGCGCCAGCAGCTTGGCAACACAGGGGGGCACTGAAGCTTTCTTT. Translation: CASSLATQGGTEAFF.

As DNA, the CDR3 is TGTGCCAGCAGTTTACCAGGGTCGGGAGAGACCCAGTACTTC. Translation: CASSLPGSGETQYF. This chain joins TRBV28 and TRBJ2-5; a possible D gene is TRBD1 (5 bases). With 2 bases removed from V and 4 bases from J, the gap between germline ends came to 11 bases. Germline assignment: CDR1 MDHEN and CDR2 SYDVKM. The CDR3 covers 14 residues.

DNA for the CDR3: TGTGCCAGCAGCCCCTTGAACCCCCAGGGAAACATTCAGTACTTC. It codes for CASSPLNPQGNIQYF. The chain links TRBV2 to TRBJ2-4, with D tentatively TRBD1 (5 bases). The germline V gene has CDR1 SNHLY and CDR2 FYNNEI. Trimming removed 6 bases from V and 6 bases from J, with 18 bases in between. The CDR3 has 15 amino acids.

The CDR3 loop reads CASTSNSGSYEQYF. CDR3 DNA sequence: TGTGCCAGCACCTCTAATAGCGGGAGTTACGAGCAGTACTTC. The chain carries TRBV28 and TRBJ2-7; 9 nucleotides align to TRBD2. CDR3 length equals 14 residues. The germline V gene has CDR1 MDHEN and CDR2 SYDVKM. J lost 4 bases, V lost 7 bases, and 8 bases had no gene match.

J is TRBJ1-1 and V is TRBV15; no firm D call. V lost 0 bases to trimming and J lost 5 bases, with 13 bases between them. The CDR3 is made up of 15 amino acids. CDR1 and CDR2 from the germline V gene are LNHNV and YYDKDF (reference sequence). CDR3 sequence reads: CATSRDRLERTEAFF. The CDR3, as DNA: TGTGCCACCAGCAGAGATCGACTAGAACGAACTGAAGCTTTCTTT.

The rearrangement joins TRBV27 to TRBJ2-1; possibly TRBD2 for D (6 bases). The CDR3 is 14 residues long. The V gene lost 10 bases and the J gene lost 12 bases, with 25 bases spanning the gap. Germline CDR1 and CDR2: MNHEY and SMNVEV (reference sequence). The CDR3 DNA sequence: TGTGCCACCCGGGGGAGGTCGGGCATAGTAGGGCAGTTCTTC. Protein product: CATRGRSGIVGQFF.

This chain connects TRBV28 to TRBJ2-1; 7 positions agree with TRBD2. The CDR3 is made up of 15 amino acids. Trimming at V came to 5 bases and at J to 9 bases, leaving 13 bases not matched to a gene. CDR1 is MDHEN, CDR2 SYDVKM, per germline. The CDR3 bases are TGTGCCAGCAGTCGTCCCGGGACTATGACCCCTGAGCAGTTCTTC. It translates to CASSRPGTMTPEQFF.

Here the CDR3 reads CASSFGLAGGTGELFF. CDR3 nucleotides: TGTGCCAGCAGTTTTGGGCTAGCGGGAGGCACCGGGGAGCTGTTTTTT. V usage is TRBV28 and J usage is TRBJ2-2; 11 bases map to TRBD2. V shed 3 bases, J shed 4 bases, and the junction held 4 bases outside the gene matches. Germline V lookup: CDR1 MDHEN, CDR2 SYDVKM. The length of the CDR3 is 16 residues. The whole variable domain, filled in from reference TRBV28 and TRBJ2-2, reads DVKVTQSSRYLVKRTGEKVFLECVQDMDHENMFWYRQDPGLGLRLIYFSYDVKMKEKGDIPEGYSVSREKKERFSLILESASTNQTSMYLCASSFGLAGGTGELFFGEGSRLTVL.

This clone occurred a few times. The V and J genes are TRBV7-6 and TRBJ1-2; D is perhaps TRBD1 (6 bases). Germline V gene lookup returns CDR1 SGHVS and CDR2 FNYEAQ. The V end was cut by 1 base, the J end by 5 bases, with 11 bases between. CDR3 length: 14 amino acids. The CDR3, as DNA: TGTGCCAGCAGCTTAGGCGGGGGCGCGTATGGCTACACCTTC. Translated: CASSLGGGAYGYTF.

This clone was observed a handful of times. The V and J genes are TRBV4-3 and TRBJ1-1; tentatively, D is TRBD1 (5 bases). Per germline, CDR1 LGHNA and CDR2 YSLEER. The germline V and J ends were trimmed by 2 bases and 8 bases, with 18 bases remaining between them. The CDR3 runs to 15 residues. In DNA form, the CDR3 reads TGCGCCAGCAGCCAATCCAGGGTGGCGATTAACGAAGCTTTCTTT. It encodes CASSQSRVAINEAFF.

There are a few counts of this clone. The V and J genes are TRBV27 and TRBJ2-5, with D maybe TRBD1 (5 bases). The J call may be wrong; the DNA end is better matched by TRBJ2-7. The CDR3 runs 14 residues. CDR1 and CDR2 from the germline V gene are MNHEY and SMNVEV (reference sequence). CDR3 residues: CASSLGADSYEQYF. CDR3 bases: TGTGCCAGCAGTTTAGGGGCCGACTCCTACGAGCAGTACTTC.

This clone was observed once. The CDR3 DNA reads TGCGCCAGCAGCTCCCTAGGGAGGGGAGAAGCTTTCTTT. Its protein product is CASSSLGRGEAFF. J is TRBJ1-1 and V is TRBV5-1; D is perhaps TRBD1 (5 bases). Trimming removed 3 bases from V and 8 bases from J, with 14 bases in between. The CDR3 loop spans 13 amino acids. In germline, CDR1 is SGHRS, CDR2 YFSETQ.

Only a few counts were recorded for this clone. CDR3 sequence: CASSYSTGDRGSPLHF. In DNA, the CDR3 is TGTGCCAGCAGTTACTCGACGGGGGACAGAGGCTCACCCCTCCACTTT. The V gene is TRBV6-5, the J gene TRBJ1-6; 7 nucleotides match TRBD1. Per germline, CDR1 MNHEY and CDR2 SVGAGI. The CDR3 covers 16 residues. Unmatched junction bases numbered 9, after V lost 0 bases and J lost 10 bases.

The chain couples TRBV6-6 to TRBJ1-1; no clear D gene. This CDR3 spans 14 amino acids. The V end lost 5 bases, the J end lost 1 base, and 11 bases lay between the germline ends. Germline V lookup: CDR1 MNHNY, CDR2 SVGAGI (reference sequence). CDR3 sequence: CASSPNRGNTEAFF. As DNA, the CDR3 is TGTGCCAGCAGTCCGAACCGGGGGAACACTGAAGCTTTCTTT.

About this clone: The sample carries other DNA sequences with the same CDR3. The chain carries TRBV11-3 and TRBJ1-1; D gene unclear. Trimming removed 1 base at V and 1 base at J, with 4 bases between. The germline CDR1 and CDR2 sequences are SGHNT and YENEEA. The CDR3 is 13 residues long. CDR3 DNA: TGTGCCAGCAGCTTAGGGCAGAACACTGAAGCTTTCTTT. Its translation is CASSLGQNTEAFF.

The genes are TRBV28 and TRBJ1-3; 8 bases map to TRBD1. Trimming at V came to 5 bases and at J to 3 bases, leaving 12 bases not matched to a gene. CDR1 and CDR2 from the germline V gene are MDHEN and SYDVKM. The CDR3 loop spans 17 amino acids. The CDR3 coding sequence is TGTGCCAGCAGTACCCCCGGACAGGGTTTGGATGGAAACACCATATATTTT. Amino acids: CASSTPGQGLDGNTIYF. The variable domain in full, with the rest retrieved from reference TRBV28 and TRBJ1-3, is DVKVTQSSRYLVKRTGEKVFLECVQDMDHENMFWYRQDPGLGLRLIYFSYDVKMKEKGDIPEGYSVSREKKERFSLILESASTNQTSMYLCASSTPGQGLDGNTIYFGEGSWLTVV.

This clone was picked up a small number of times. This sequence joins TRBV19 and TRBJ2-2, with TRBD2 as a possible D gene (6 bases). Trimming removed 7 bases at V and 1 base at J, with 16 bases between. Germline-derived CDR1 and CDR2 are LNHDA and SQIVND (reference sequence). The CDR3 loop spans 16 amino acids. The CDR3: CASIPGGDRNTGELFF. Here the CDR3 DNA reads TGTGCCAGTATACCTGGAGGGGATAGGAACACCGGGGAGCTGTTTTTT. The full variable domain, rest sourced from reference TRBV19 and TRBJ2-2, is DGGITQSPKYLFRKEGQNVTLSCEQNLNHDAMYWYRQDPGQGLRLIYYSQIVNDFQKGDIAEGYSVSREKKESFPLTVTSAQKNPTAFYLCASIPGGDRNTGELFFGEGSRLTVL.

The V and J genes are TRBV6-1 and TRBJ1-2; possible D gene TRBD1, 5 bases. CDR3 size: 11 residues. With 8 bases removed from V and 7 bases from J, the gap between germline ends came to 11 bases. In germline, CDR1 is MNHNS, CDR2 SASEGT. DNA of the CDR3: TGTGCCAGCGGACAAGGGCCTGGCTACACCTTC. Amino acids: CASGQGPGYTF.

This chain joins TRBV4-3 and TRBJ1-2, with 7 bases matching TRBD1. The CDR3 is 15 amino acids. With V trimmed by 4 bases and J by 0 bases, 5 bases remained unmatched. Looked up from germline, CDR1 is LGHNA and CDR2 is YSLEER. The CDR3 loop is CASSLGTASNYGYTF. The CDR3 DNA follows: TGCGCCAGCAGCCTAGGGACAGCCTCTAACTATGGCTACACCTTC.

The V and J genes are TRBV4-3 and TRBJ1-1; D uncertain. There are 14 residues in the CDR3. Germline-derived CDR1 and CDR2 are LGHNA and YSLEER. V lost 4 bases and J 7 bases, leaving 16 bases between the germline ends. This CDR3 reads CASSPSLAADEAFF. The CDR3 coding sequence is TGCGCCAGCAGCCCCTCCCTTGCGGCAGATGAAGCTTTCTTT.

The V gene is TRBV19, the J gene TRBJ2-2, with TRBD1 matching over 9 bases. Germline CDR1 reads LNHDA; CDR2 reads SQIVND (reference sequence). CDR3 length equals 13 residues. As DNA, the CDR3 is TGTGCGGGCGGGACAGGGCGCACCGGGGAGCTGTTTTTT. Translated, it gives CAGGTGRTGELFF.

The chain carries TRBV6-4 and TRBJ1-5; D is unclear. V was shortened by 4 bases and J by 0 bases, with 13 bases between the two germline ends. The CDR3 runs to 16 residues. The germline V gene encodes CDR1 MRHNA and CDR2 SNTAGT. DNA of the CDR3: TGTGCCAGCAGTGTGTTCAGGCGGGATAGCAATCAGCCCCAGCATTTT. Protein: CASSVFRRDSNQPQHF.